This T cell receptor beta chain was observed in a study of post-analysis software for immune sequencing data. General study findings and limits: Patients showed TRBV5-6, TRBV5-1 and TRBV20-1 among a few TRBV segments more frequent than in controls. Normalized Chao1 diversity was significantly reduced in patients versus controls. Samples made in the same batch grouped tightly together by F measure.

V was clipped by 2 bases and J by 3 bases; unmatched bases: 10. This CDR3 is built from 18 residues. From germline, CDR1 is MNHEY and CDR2 SVGAGI. Researchers reported that TCR beta cDNA libraries carried unique molecular identifiers. TCRdb re-analysed the PCR reads in MiXCR, keeping a single row per CDR3 protein. The sample has some 890,000 distinct CDR3 sequences; about 50% are singletons. Turning to this clonotype: What it binds is not known.

The TCR originated in a girl under 18 with multiple sclerosis. This chain uses TRBV6-5 with TRBJ2-3; 11 nucleotides line up with TRBD2. Sequencing used blood. The CDR3 DNA reads as TGTGCCAGCAGTTACCAACTGACTAGCGGGACCTCAACAGATACGCAGTATTTT. Amino acid sequence: CASSYQLTSGTSTDTQYF.